These 5 T cell receptor beta chains share one sample of origin, sequenced in a study of beta chain features in type 1 diabetes. Study-wide results and caveats: Moderate but significant shortening of TCRB CDR3s was recorded in all four CD4+ subsets from Type 1 diabetes patients.

The investigators reverse transcribed all of the isolated RNA, so they sequenced expressed TCRB transcripts. The protocol was immunoSEQ multiplex PCR, while the TCRdb copy is restricted to in-frame clones and leaves out a portion. The data contain some 350,000 clones, approximately 15% of them singletons. These receptors have no identified antigens. Sequenced sample: naive CD4+ T cells from blood. Receptor source: a woman between 18 and 29 years old with type 1 diabetes.

This clone has only a few counts. V usage is TRBV5-6 and J usage is TRBJ2-7; D call uncertain. The CDR3 length is 12 residues. Trimming left V 4 bases short and J 6 bases short, with 11 bases between. The V gene's germline CDR1 is SGHDT and CDR2 YYEEEE. The CDR3 DNA reads TGTGCCAGCAGCCGCCGAAGCATCGAGCAGTACTTC. It is translated as CASSRRSIEQYF.

This clone was seen only once. This sequence joins TRBV2 and TRBJ1-5; 7 bases agree with TRBD1. This CDR3 spans 14 amino acids. V gave up 4 bases and J gave up 7 bases; unmatched junction bases: 7. Germline CDR1 SNHLY, CDR2 FYNNEI. The CDR3 DNA is TGTGCCAGCAGTGCCGACAGGGATGGGCAGCCCCAGCATTTT. It yields the protein CASSADRDGQPQHF.

This chain links TRBV18 with TRBJ2-3; tentatively, D is TRBD2 (5 bases). This CDR3 spans 13 amino acids. Germline CDR1 is KGHSH and CDR2 is LQKENI. V was cut by 3 bases and J by 4 bases, with 8 bases left in between. The CDR3 loop is CASSPGVPDTQYF. Here the CDR3 DNA reads TGTGCCAGCTCACCGGGAGTGCCAGATACGCAGTATTTT. Full variable domain (outside the CDR3, taken from reference TRBV18 and TRBJ2-3): NAGVMQNPRHLVRRRGQEARLRCSPMKGHSHVYWYRQLPEEGLKFMVYLQKENIIDESGMPKERFSAEFPKEGPSILRIQQVVRGDSAAYFCASSPGVPDTQYFGPGTRLTVL.

This clone was counted only a few times. The J gene is TRBJ2-3, the V gene TRBV5-1; perhaps TRBD1 as D (6 bases). Germline lookup yields CDR1 SGHRS and CDR2 YFSETQ. The CDR3 runs to 14 residues. Trimming took 4 bases from V and 3 from J, leaving 12 bases between them. The CDR3 loop is CASSAGTQTDTQYF. CDR3 in DNA: TGCGCCAGCAGCGCCGGGACACAAACAGATACGCAGTATTTT.

This clone showed up just a few times. The V call is TRBV12-5, the J call TRBJ2-7; no firm D call. V lost 7 bases to trimming and J lost 5 bases, with 3 bases between them. Germline CDR1 LGHNT, CDR2 FRNRAP. This CDR3 has 9 amino acids. CDR3 nucleotide sequence: TGTGCTAGTGCGGACGAGCAGTACTTC. Its protein product is CASADEQYF.